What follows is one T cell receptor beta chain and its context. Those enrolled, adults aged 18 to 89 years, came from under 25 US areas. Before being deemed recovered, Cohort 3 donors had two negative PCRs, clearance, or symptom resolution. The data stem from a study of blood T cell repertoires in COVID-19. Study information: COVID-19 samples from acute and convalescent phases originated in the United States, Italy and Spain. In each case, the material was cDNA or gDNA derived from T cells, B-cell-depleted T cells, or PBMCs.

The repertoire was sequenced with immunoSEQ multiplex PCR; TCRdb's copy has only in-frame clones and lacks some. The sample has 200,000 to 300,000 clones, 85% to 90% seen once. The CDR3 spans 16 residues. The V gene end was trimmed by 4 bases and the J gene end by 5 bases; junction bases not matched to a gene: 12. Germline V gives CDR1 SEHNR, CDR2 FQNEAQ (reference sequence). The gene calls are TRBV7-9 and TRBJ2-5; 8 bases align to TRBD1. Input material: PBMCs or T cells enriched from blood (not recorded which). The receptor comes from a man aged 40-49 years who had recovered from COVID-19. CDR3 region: CASSSTPTGAGETQYF. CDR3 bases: TGTGCCAGCAGCTCCACCCCGACAGGGGCGGGGGAGACCCAGTACTTC.